What follows are 32 T cell receptor beta chains derived from one specimen sequenced in a study of T cells of healthy individuals. TCRdb passed the 5' RACE reads through MiXCR, listing each CDR3 protein once. Found here are 90,000 to 100,000 distinct CDR3 sequences, 17% of them singletons; the top ten hold around 6.4%. The origin of the receptors is a human donor in good health.

J is TRBJ1-1 and V is TRBV29-1; D unclear. V was clipped by 4 bases and J by 4 bases, with 19 bases between them. Germline values: CDR1 SQVTM, CDR2 ANQGSEA. This CDR3 comprises 15 residues. CDR3 bases: TGCAGCGTTGGGATCTGGGGTAGGTTGCCCACTGAAGCTTTCTTT. Amino acid sequence: CSVGIWGRLPTEAFF.

This clonotype was seen at least ten times. The chain links TRBV10-3 to TRBJ2-2; D unclear. Deletions cut 8 bases from V and 2 bases from J, with 15 bases between. This CDR3 is 15 amino acids long. The V gene's germline CDR1 is ENHRY and CDR2 SYGVKD. The CDR3 region has the DNA TGTGCCATCCAACCCGGGCCTTCTAACACCGGGGAGCTGTTTTTT. It is translated as CAIQPGPSNTGELFF.

This clonotype has only a few counts. The gene calls are TRBV20-1 and TRBJ2-1; possibly TRBD2 for D (7 bases). CDR1 is DFQATT and CDR2 is SNEGSKA in the germline V gene (reference sequence). The V gene lost 6 bases and the J gene lost 4 bases, with 25 bases spanning the gap. The CDR3 extends over 17 amino acids. The CDR3 loop reads CSAPKGGGDQSYNEQFF. The CDR3 nucleotides are TGCAGTGCCCCGAAGGGGGGGGGGGACCAAAGTTACAATGAGCAGTTCTTC.

This clonotype appeared many times. The V gene is TRBV7-2, the J gene TRBJ1-1; D gene ambiguous. The CDR3 extends over 12 amino acids. Germline-derived CDR1 and CDR2 are SGHTA and FQGNSA. The V gene lost 6 bases and the J gene lost 5 bases, with 10 bases spanning the gap. CDR3 protein: CASRYSVTEAFF. The DNA of the CDR3 is TGTGCCAGCAGGTACAGTGTAACTGAAGCTTTCTTT.

There are a few counts of this clonotype. The chain has TRBV27 and TRBJ2-2; weak D call: TRBD2 (6 bases). V was shortened by 6 bases and J by 8 bases, with 19 bases between the two germline ends. Germline loops: CDR1 MNHEY, CDR2 SMNVEV (reference sequence). This CDR3 is built from 15 residues. This chain's CDR3 is CASSFRSGVLGELFF. CDR3 bases: TGTGCCAGCAGCTTCAGGTCGGGGGTTCTAGGGGAGCTGTTTTTT.

This clonotype was seen at least ten times. V is TRBV7-2 and J is TRBJ1-6, with 8 nucleotides matching TRBD1. This CDR3 contains 15 residues. V gave up 7 bases and J gave up 7 bases; unmatched junction bases: 9. Germline V gives CDR1 SGHTA, CDR2 FQGNSA. In nucleotides, the CDR3 is TGTGCCAGCAAAACCGGGACAGGCGAAAATTCACCCCTCCACTTT. This gives the protein CASKTGTGENSPLHF.

In this sample, this clonotype turned up many times. This chain uses TRBV7-9 with TRBJ1-2; D unresolved. With 2 bases removed from V and 4 bases from J, the gap between germline ends came to 5 bases. The CDR3 totals 12 residues. Germline V CDR1 and CDR2: SEHNR, FQNEAQ (reference sequence). The CDR3 bases are TGTGCCAGCAGCTTACGGATCTATGGCTACACCTTC. Its protein product is CASSLRIYGYTF. Drawing the rest from reference TRBV7-9 and TRBJ1-2, the complete variable domain is DTGVSQNPRHKITKRGQNVTFRCDPISEHNRLYWYRQTLGQGPEFLTYFQNEAQLEKSRLLSDRFSAERPKGSFSTLEIQRTEQGDSAMYLCASSLRIYGYTFGSGTRLTVV.

The chain employs TRBV28 and TRBJ1-1, with 7 nucleotides matching TRBD1. Germline V gene data show CDR1 as MDHEN and CDR2 as SYDVKM. V was clipped by 11 bases and J by 2 bases; unmatched bases: 8. The CDR3 is 13 residues long. CDR3 amino acids: CASEGAANTEAFF. CDR3 nucleotides: TGTGCCTCTGAGGGGGCGGCAAACACTGAAGCTTTCTTT.

This clonotype was seen at least ten times. V and J are TRBV28 and TRBJ1-2, with a weak D call TRBD1 (5 bases). The CDR3 loop spans 14 amino acids. V shed 2 bases and J shed 5 bases, with 12 bases lying between them. The V gene's germline CDR1 is MDHEN and CDR2 SYDVKM. CDR3 bases: TGTGCCAGCAGTTTAGGGGCCAGGAGTTATGGCTACACCTTC. This sequence encodes CASSLGARSYGYTF.

V gene TRBV6-5 combines with J gene TRBJ1-2; D ambiguous. The CDR3 totals 11 residues. The ends were cut back, 10 bases at V and 8 bases at J, with 14 bases in the middle. Germline V lookup: CDR1 MNHEY, CDR2 SVGAGI. DNA for the CDR3: TGTGCCACCCACACGTGGGGAGGCTACACCTTC. Translating gives CATHTWGGYTF.

A single count supports this clonotype. V is TRBV7-2 and J is TRBJ2-3; D remains unclear. This CDR3 has 13 amino acids. In germline, CDR1 is SGHTA, CDR2 FQGNSA. Trimming removed 1 base from V and 6 bases from J, with 8 bases in between. The CDR3 DNA reads as TGTGCCAGCAGCTTAGAGGTTTCGGATACGCAGTATTTT. Its translation is CASSLEVSDTQYF.

The chain uses TRBV3-1 and TRBJ1-1, with D possibly TRBD1 on 6 matching bases. Germline V CDR1 and CDR2: LGHDT, YNNKEL (reference sequence). CDR3 size: 14 residues. V lost 1 base and J 6 bases, leaving 12 bases between the germline ends. The CDR3, as DNA: TGTGCCAGCAGCCAAGTAGGGGAGGGGGCTGAAGCTTTCTTT. This translates into CASSQVGEGAEAFF.

The gene calls are TRBV29-1 and TRBJ2-5; 7 nucleotides agree with TRBD2. With 3 bases clipped from V and 4 bases from J, the junction kept 8 bases outside the gene matches. CDR3 length equals 14 residues. From germline, CDR1 is SQVTM and CDR2 ANQGSEA. The CDR3 is CSVERAGLGETQYF. As DNA, the CDR3 is TGCAGCGTTGAGCGAGCGGGGCTGGGAGAGACCCAGTACTTC.

This clonotype was observed at least ten times. The rearrangement uses TRBV2 and TRBJ2-2; 8 bases align to TRBD1. CDR1 is SNHLY and CDR2 is FYNNEI in the germline V gene. V was pared by 6 bases and J by 0 bases, with 0 bases of the junction left unmatched. The CDR3 runs 14 residues. This CDR3 is CASRDRANTGELFF. In nucleotides, the CDR3 is TGTGCCAGCAGGGACAGGGCGAACACCGGGGAGCTGTTTTTT.

At least ten counts were recorded for this clonotype. The genes are TRBV29-1 and TRBJ2-1; D ambiguous. CDR1 and CDR2 (germline): SQVTM, ANQGSEA. V lost 0 bases and J lost 8, with 8 bases in between. This CDR3 comprises 12 residues. CDR3 nucleotides: TGCAGCGTTGAAGAGCGACCTTATGAGCAGTTCTTC. It encodes CSVEERPYEQFF.

The gene calls are TRBV4-1 and TRBJ1-5, with D unclear. The CDR3 is made up of 13 amino acids. The germline gives CDR1 MGHRA, CDR2 YSYEKL. V lost 6 bases and J lost 3, with 9 bases in between. The CDR3 spells CASSRVLNQPQHF. The CDR3 coding sequence is TGCGCCAGCAGTAGGGTACTCAATCAGCCCCAGCATTTT.

The rearrangement uses TRBV4-3 and TRBJ2-5; a weak D match, TRBD2 (5 bases). CDR1 LGHNA and CDR2 YSLEER come from the germline V gene. Trimming removed 0 bases at V and 5 bases at J, with 16 bases between. The CDR3 runs to 16 residues. The CDR3 here is CASSQDGSGTGETQYF. In nucleotides, the CDR3 is TGCGCCAGCAGCCAAGATGGGAGCGGTACGGGGGAGACCCAGTACTTC.

This clonotype was seen only a few times. This chain uses TRBV28 with TRBJ1-5; no clear D. Trimming left V 4 bases short and J 3 bases short, with 10 bases between. The CDR3 is made up of 14 amino acids. Germline-derived CDR1 and CDR2 are MDHEN and SYDVKM. Here the CDR3 reads CASSSVRFNQPQHF. CDR3 bases: TGTGCCAGCAGTTCGGTGAGATTCAATCAGCCCCAGCATTTT.

The chain's CDR3 is CASSPPGNTIYF. The CDR3 coding sequence is TGTGCCAGCAGCCCCCCGGGAAACACCATATATTTT. The V gene is TRBV21-1, the J gene TRBJ1-3; whether TRBD1, the table's D call, matches the DNA was not checked. TRBV21-1 is termed a pseudogene. This CDR3 is 12 amino acids long.

The gene calls are TRBV12-3 or TRBV12-4 and TRBJ2-7; 10 positions agree with TRBD2. The CDR3 is 15 amino acids. The V segment lost 6 bases and the J segment 0 bases; nucleotides outside the gene matches: 5. The CDR3 reads CASRAGTSASYEQYF. The CDR3 DNA is TGTGCCAGCAGAGCCGGGACTAGCGCCTCCTACGAGCAGTACTTC.

This clonotype was counted between two and nine times. V and J are TRBV11-2 and TRBJ2-3; D is possibly TRBD2 (6 bases). CDR3 size: 14 residues. The germline CDR1 and CDR2 sequences are SGHAT and FQNNGV. The V end lost 2 bases, the J end lost 2 bases, and 8 bases lay between the germline ends. The CDR3 loop reads CASSLRRDTDTQYF. DNA of the CDR3: TGTGCCAGCAGCTTAAGGCGGGACACAGATACGCAGTATTTT.

This clonotype was seen more than once but under ten times. This chain connects TRBV4-3 to TRBJ2-3, with 8 bases matching TRBD2. The CDR3 sequence is 16 residues long. V lost 0 bases, J lost 6 bases, and 8 bases stayed unmatched. Germline CDR1 and CDR2: LGHNA and YSLEER. The CDR3, as DNA: TGCGCCAGCAGCCAAGATGGGGCGGGGGGCGGTGATACGCAGTATTTT. Its protein is CASSQDGAGGGDTQYF.

This clonotype was counted many times. V usage is TRBV7-2 and J usage is TRBJ2-4, with 7 bases lining up with TRBD2. This CDR3 region has 16 residues. V trimming: 1 base; J trimming: 0 bases; junction bases outside the gene matches: 3. Germline V CDR1 and CDR2: SGHTA, FQGNSA. For the CDR3, the DNA is TGTGCCAGCAGCTTAGAGGGGAGGGTAGCCAAAAACATTCAGTACTTC. This gives the protein CASSLEGRVAKNIQYF.

This clonotype was counted only a few times. This chain links TRBV7-9 with TRBJ2-5; no reliable D call. The CDR3 consists of 10 residues. CDR1 is SEHNR, CDR2 FQNEAQ, per germline (reference sequence). Trimming took off 7 bases at V and 5 bases at J, with 5 bases between the two ends. CDR3: CASTEETQYF. DNA for the CDR3: TGTGCCAGCACCGAGGAGACCCAGTACTTC.

Ten or more counts support this clonotype. V usage is TRBV13 and J usage is TRBJ1-1; a possible D gene is TRBD1 (6 bases). The CDR3 sequence is 13 residues long. The V gene lost 5 bases and the J gene lost 8 bases, with 15 bases spanning the gap. The germline V gene has CDR1 PRHDT and CDR2 FYEKMQ (reference sequence). Written as DNA, the CDR3 is TGTGCCAGCAGCGCGGGACACATTGCAGAAGCTTTCTTT. Its protein product is CASSAGHIAEAFF.

This clonotype was seen a handful of times. This chain joins TRBV7-8 and TRBJ2-5, with D possibly matching TRBD2 (7 bases). V shed 5 bases and J shed 5 bases, with 18 bases lying between them. CDR3 length: 15 amino acids. Germline V gene lookup returns CDR1 SGHVS and CDR2 FQNEAQ. Here the CDR3 reads CASSPRGPARETQYF. The CDR3 nucleotides are TGTGCCAGCAGCCCGCGGGGGCCGGCCAGGGAGACCCAGTACTTC.

This clonotype was counted at least ten times. CDR3: CASSDKAGGYNEQFF. CDR3 sequence (DNA): TGTGCCAGCAGTGACAAAGCGGGAGGCTACAATGAGCAGTTCTTC. The chain is built from TRBV6-4 and TRBJ2-1, with 9 bases that match TRBD2. The V gene's germline CDR1 is MRHNA and CDR2 SNTAGT. The CDR3 is 15 amino acids. The V segment lost 2 bases and the J segment 3 bases; nucleotides outside the gene matches: 2.

In this sample, this clonotype turned up a few times. V is TRBV5-1 and J is TRBJ1-1; possibly TRBD1 for D (6 bases). The V and J ends lost 6 bases and 7 bases respectively, with 13 bases between them. Germline-derived CDR1 and CDR2 are SGHRS and YFSETQ. CDR3 size: 12 residues. CDR3 sequence: CASTPVGGEAFF. The CDR3 DNA sequence: TGCGCCAGCACCCCCGTAGGGGGTGAAGCTTTCTTT. Using reference TRBV5-1 and TRBJ1-1 for the parts outside the CDR3, the full variable domain is KAGVTQTPRYLIKTRGQQVTLSCSPISGHRSVSWYQQTPGQGLQFLFEYFSETQRNKGNFPGRFSGRQFSNSRSEMNVSTLELGDSALYLCASTPVGGEAFFGQGTRLTVV.

The J gene is TRBJ2-6, the V gene TRBV2; D remains ambiguous. V dropped 4 bases and J dropped 4 bases, with 2 bases sitting between them. Per germline, CDR1 SNHLY and CDR2 FYNNEI. This CDR3 is built from 12 residues. CDR3 sequence: CASSVGANVLTF. The CDR3 DNA reads TGTGCCAGCAGTGTGGGGGCCAACGTCCTGACTTTC.

This rearrangement joins TRBV5-1 to TRBJ2-7, with a tentative D call TRBD1 (7 bases). The CDR3 length is 16 residues. Trimming shortened V by 4 bases and J by 1 base, and 18 bases separated the two germline ends. Germline-derived CDR1 and CDR2 are SGHRS and YFSETQ. CDR3 protein: CASSPGLQGGSYEQYF. CDR3 nucleotides: TGCGCCAGCAGCCCTGGTCTGCAGGGGGGATCCTACGAGCAGTACTTC.

This rearrangement joins TRBV28 to TRBJ2-1, with a tentative D call TRBD2 (6 bases). CDR3 size: 14 residues. V lost 6 bases and J 9 bases, leaving 18 bases between the germline ends. Germline V gene lookup returns CDR1 MDHEN and CDR2 SYDVKM. This CDR3 reads CASSPPRRGGEQFF. The CDR3 DNA follows: TGTGCCAGCAGCCCGCCCCGGAGGGGTGGTGAGCAGTTCTTC.

This chain joins TRBV12-3 or TRBV12-4 and TRBJ1-1; the D is unclear. The germline V and J ends were trimmed by 5 bases and 6 bases, with 16 bases remaining between them. The CDR3 contains 14 residues. CDR3 sequence (DNA): TGTGCCAGCAGTCCCTATCAAACAGCCCCTGAAGCTTTCTTT. Residues: CASSPYQTAPEAFF.